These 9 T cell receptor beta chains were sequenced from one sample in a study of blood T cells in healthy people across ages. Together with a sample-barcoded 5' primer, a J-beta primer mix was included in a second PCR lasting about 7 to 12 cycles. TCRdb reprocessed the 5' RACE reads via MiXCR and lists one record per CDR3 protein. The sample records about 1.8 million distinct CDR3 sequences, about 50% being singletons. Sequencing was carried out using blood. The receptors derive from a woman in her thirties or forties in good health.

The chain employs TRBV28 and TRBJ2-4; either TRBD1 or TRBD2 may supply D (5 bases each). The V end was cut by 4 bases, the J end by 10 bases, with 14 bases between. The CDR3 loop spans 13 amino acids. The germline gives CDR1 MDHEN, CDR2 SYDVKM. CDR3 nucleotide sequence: TGTGCCAGCAGTTCTACCGGGGACGGAATTCAGTACTTC. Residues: CASSSTGDGIQYF.

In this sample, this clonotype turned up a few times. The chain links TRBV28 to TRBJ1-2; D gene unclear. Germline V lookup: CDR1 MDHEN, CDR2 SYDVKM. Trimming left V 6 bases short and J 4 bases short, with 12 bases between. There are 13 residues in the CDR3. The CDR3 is CASSPAASYGYTF. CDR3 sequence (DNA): TGTGCCAGCAGCCCAGCAGCGAGCTATGGCTACACCTTC.

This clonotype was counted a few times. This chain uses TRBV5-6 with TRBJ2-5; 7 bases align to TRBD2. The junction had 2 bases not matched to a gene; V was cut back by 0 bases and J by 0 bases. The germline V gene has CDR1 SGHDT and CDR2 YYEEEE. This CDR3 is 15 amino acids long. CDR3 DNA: TGTGCCAGCAGCTTGGGACTAGCAAACCAAGAGACCCAGTACTTC. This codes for CASSLGLANQETQYF. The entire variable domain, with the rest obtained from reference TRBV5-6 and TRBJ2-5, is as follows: DAGVTQSPTHLIKTRGQQVTLRCSPKSGHDTVSWYQQALGQGPQFIFQYYEEEERQRGNFPDRFSGHQFPNYSSELNVNALLLGDSALYLCASSLGLANQETQYFGPGTRLLVL.

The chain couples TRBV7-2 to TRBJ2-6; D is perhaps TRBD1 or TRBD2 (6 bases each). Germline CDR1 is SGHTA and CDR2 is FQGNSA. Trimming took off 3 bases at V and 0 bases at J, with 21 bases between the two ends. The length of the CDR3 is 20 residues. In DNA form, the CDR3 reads TGTGCCAGCAGCTTTGGTCGGAACGGGGGCAGTGTCTCTGGGGCCAACGTCCTGACTTTC. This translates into CASSFGRNGGSVSGANVLTF.

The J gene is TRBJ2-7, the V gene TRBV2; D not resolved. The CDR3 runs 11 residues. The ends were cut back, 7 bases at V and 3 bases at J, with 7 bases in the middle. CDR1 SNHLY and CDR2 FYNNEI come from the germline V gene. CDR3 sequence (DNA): TGTGCCAGCACGACGCTCTACGAGCAGTACTTC. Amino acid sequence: CASTTLYEQYF.

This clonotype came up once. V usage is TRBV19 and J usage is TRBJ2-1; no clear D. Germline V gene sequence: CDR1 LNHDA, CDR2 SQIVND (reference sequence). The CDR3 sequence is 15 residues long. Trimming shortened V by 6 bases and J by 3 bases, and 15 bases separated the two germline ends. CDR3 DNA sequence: TGTGCCAGTAGCCCGAGGCAGAGCGACTACAATGAGCAGTTCTTC. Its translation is CASSPRQSDYNEQFF.

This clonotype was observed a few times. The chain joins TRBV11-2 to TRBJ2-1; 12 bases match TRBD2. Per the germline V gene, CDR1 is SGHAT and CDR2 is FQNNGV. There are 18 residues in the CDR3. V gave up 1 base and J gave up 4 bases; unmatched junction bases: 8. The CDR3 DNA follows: TGTGCCAGCAGCTTAGCTCGTACCGGGACTAGCGGGTACAATGAGCAGTTCTTC. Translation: CASSLARTGTSGYNEQFF.

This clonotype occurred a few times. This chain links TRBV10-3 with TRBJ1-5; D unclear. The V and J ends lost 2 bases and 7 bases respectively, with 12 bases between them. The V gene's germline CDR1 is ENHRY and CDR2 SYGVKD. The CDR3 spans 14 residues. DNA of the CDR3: TGTGCCATCAGTGAGGGGAAAGGGATGCAGCCCCAGCATTTT. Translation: CAISEGKGMQPQHF.

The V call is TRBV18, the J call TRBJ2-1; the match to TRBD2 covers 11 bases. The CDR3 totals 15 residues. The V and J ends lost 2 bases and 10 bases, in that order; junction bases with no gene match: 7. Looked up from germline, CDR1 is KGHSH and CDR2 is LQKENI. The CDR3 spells CASSPMLAGGSEQFF. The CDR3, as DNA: TGTGCCAGCTCACCAATGCTAGCGGGGGGCTCAGAGCAGTTCTTC.